This entry lists 24 T cell receptor beta chains sequenced from one sample in a study of lymphopenia after photon versus proton radiotherapy. Sequenced by immunoSEQ multiplex PCR; TCRdb stores in-frame clones only, minus some. Among more than 60,000 clones listed, around 85% were seen once. The source material was peripheral blood, sampled from a patient treated with photon-based radiotherapy. These receptors were obtained from a man aged 35 to 55 with gastric cancer.

The chain links TRBV18 to TRBJ1-4; D is undetermined. CDR3 length: 13 amino acids. V was cut by 4 bases and J by 8 bases, with 11 bases left in between. CDR1 KGHSH and CDR2 LQKENI come from the germline V gene. The DNA for the CDR3 is TGTGCCAGCTCACGTGAGGTGCAGGAAAAACTGTTTTTT. This codes for CASSREVQEKLFF. Looking up the rest from reference TRBV18 and TRBJ1-4 gives the full variable domain: NAGVMQNPRHLVRRRGQEARLRCSPMKGHSHVYWYRQLPEEGLKFMVYLQKENIIDESGMPKERFSAEFPKEGPSILRIQQVVRGDSAAYFCASSREVQEKLFFGSGTQLSVL.

CDR3 DNA: TGCGCCAGCAGCCAAGCCGGGGGCCCGGCTAACTATGGCTACACCTTC. It is translated as CASSQAGGPANYGYTF. The genes are TRBV4-3 and TRBJ1-2; maybe TRBD1 (6 bases). V lost 1 base, J lost 0 bases, and 12 bases lay in between. The CDR3 is 16 amino acids. Germline V gene data show CDR1 as LGHNA and CDR2 as YSLEER.

The V and J genes are TRBV19 and TRBJ2-7; possible D gene TRBD2, 5 bases. The germline gives CDR1 LNHDA, CDR2 SQIVND (reference sequence). The CDR3 runs 13 residues. V shed 4 bases and J shed 3 bases, with 10 bases lying between them. The CDR3 DNA reads as TGTGCCAGTAGTAAGGCAGCGGACTACGAGCAGTACTTC. This encodes CASSKAADYEQYF.

This clone showed up just a few times. The V and J genes are TRBV6-6 and TRBJ1-6, with D hard to call. From germline, CDR1 is MNHNY and CDR2 SVGAGI (reference sequence). CDR3 length: 12 residues. V lost 4 bases to trimming and J lost 8 bases, with 6 bases between them. CDR3 sequence reads: CASSSWDSPLHF. The CDR3 coding sequence is TGTGCCAGCAGTTCGTGGGATTCACCCCTCCACTTT.

The V call is TRBV6-5, the J call TRBJ2-7; 9 positions agree with TRBD1. The CDR3 runs 12 residues. The germline CDR1 and CDR2 sequences are MNHEY and SVGAGI. The V and J ends lost 8 bases and 2 bases, in that order; junction bases with no gene match: 1. This CDR3 is CASRDRAYEQYF. The DNA of the CDR3 is TGTGCCAGCCGGGACAGGGCCTACGAGCAGTACTTC.

The CDR3 spells CAWSGQGVRETQYF. The CDR3 bases are TGTGCCTGGAGCGGACAGGGGGTCAGGGAGACCCAGTACTTC. The chain couples TRBV30 to TRBJ2-5, with TRBD1 matching 10 bases. Germline CDR1 and CDR2: GTSNPN and SVGIG (reference sequence). The CDR3 is 14 residues long. The junction had 6 bases not matched to a gene; V was cut back by 3 bases and J by 5 bases. The full variable domain, its missing parts supplied by reference TRBV30 and TRBJ2-5, is SQTIHQWPATLVQPVGSPLSLECTVEGTSNPNLYWYRQAAGRGLQLLFYSVGIGQISSEVPQNLSASRPQDRQFILSSKKLLLSDSGFYLCAWSGQGVRETQYFGPGTRLLVL.

DNA of the CDR3: TGTGCCAGTAGTCCAGGGGTCCAGTACTTC. Translating it yields CASSPGVQYF. V gene TRBV19 combines with J gene TRBJ2-5; D possibly corresponds to TRBD1 (6 bases). CDR1 and CDR2 from the germline V gene are LNHDA and SQIVND (reference sequence). The V gene lost 5 bases and the J gene lost 10 bases, with 8 bases spanning the gap. The CDR3 is made up of 10 amino acids.

The gene calls are TRBV7-3 and TRBJ2-2, with 7 bases lining up with TRBD1. The germline V gene encodes CDR1 SGHTA and CDR2 FQGTGA. Germline trimming cut 5 bases from V and 3 bases from J; bases unmatched to any gene: 3. The CDR3 extends over 14 amino acids. The CDR3 sequence is CASSKDRYTGELFF. The DNA of the CDR3 is TGTGCCAGCAGCAAGGACAGGTACACCGGGGAGCTGTTTTTT. The complete variable domain, with remaining parts taken from reference TRBV7-3 and TRBJ2-2, reads GAGVSQTPSNKVTEKGKYVELRCDPISGHTALYWYRQSLGQGPEFLIYFQGTGAADDSGLPNDRFFAVRPEGSVSTLKIQRTERGDSAVYLCASSKDRYTGELFFGEGSRLTVL.

V usage is TRBV11-3 and J usage is TRBJ1-3, with D possibly matching TRBD1 (5 bases). CDR3 size: 17 residues. The germline V gene encodes CDR1 SGHNT and CDR2 YENEEA. V lost 2 bases, J lost 0 bases, and 14 bases lay in between. Here the CDR3 DNA reads TGTGCCAGCAGCTTATCGTCAGGGCTAATCTCTGGAAACACCATATATTTT. Residues: CASSLSSGLISGNTIYF.

This clone was detected only once. This rearrangement joins TRBV30 to TRBJ1-2, with 8 bases aligning to TRBD1. CDR3 length equals 15 residues. The V gene end was trimmed by 3 bases and the J gene end by 0 bases; junction bases not matched to a gene: 6. Germline V gene data show CDR1 as GTSNPN and CDR2 as SVGIG (reference sequence). CDR3 nucleotides: TGTGCCTGGAGGCAGACAGGGGCGACTAACTATGGCTACACCTTC. Its protein is CAWRQTGATNYGYTF.

This chain connects TRBV7-2 to TRBJ1-2; D is possibly TRBD1 (6 bases). The V gene lost 3 bases and the J gene lost 4 bases, with 9 bases spanning the gap. The germline V gene encodes CDR1 SGHTA and CDR2 FQGNSA. This CDR3 contains 13 residues. CDR3 region: CASSLTGSYGYTF. The CDR3 coding sequence is TGTGCCAGCAGCTTGACAGGATCCTATGGCTACACCTTC. Supplemented by reference TRBV7-2 and TRBJ1-2, the full variable domain reads GAGVSQSPSNKVTEKGKDVELRCDPISGHTALYWYRQSLGQGLEFLIYFQGNSAPDKSGLPSDRFSAERTGGSVSTLTIQRTQQEDSAVYLCASSLTGSYGYTFGSGTRLTVV.

The V gene is TRBV4-2, the J gene TRBJ1-1; no firm D call. Germline lookup yields CDR1 LGHNA and CDR2 YNFKEQ. CDR3 length equals 13 residues. V was shortened by 6 bases and J by 2 bases, with 10 bases between the two germline ends. In DNA form, the CDR3 reads TGTGCCAGCAGGGAGTCAAGCAACACTGAAGCTTTCTTT. It codes for CASRESSNTEAFF.

In the case of this clone: This sample includes further DNA sequences coding for the same CDR3. The gene calls are TRBV6-4 and TRBJ1-1; D remains ambiguous. The CDR3 covers 14 residues. The germline V and J ends were trimmed by 4 bases and 1 base, with 10 bases remaining between them. The germline CDR1 and CDR2 sequences are MRHNA and SNTAGT. The CDR3 bases are TGTGCCAGCAGTGCCTCCCCCGGGAACACTGAAGCTTTCTTT. It codes for CASSASPGNTEAFF.

The V and J genes are TRBV5-1 and TRBJ2-2, with D possibly matching TRBD2 (6 bases). CDR3 length: 14 amino acids. Per germline, CDR1 SGHRS and CDR2 YFSETQ. With 0 bases removed from V and 6 bases from J, the gap between germline ends came to 9 bases. The CDR3: CASSLDGGAGELFF. DNA for the CDR3: TGCGCCAGCAGCTTGGACGGCGGGGCCGGGGAGCTGTTTTTT.

The genes are TRBV29-1 and TRBJ2-2; 9 nucleotides match TRBD1. V shed 7 bases, J shed 4 bases, and the junction held 4 bases outside the gene matches. This CDR3 region has 13 residues. Germline loops: CDR1 SQVTM, CDR2 ANQGSEA. CDR3 region: CSGGTGPTGELFF. Written as DNA, the CDR3 is TGCAGCGGGGGGACAGGGCCCACCGGGGAGCTGTTTTTT.

This clone was counted between two and nine times. The chain links TRBV29-1 to TRBJ1-1; TRBD1 is a possible D gene (6 bases). V was cut by 7 bases and J by 5 bases, with 14 bases left in between. CDR3 length: 12 amino acids. CDR1 is SQVTM, CDR2 ANQGSEA, per germline. The CDR3 DNA sequence: TGCAGCGCCCACCTCGGACAGACTGAAGCTTTCTTT. Encoded protein: CSAHLGQTEAFF.

The V and J genes are TRBV5-4 and TRBJ1-2; 10 bases map to TRBD1. The J segment lost 6 bases and the V segment lost 4 bases, leaving 6 bases of the junction unmatched. The CDR3 consists of 14 residues. CDR1 and CDR2 from the germline V gene are SGHNT and YYREEE (reference sequence). CDR3 coding DNA: TGTGCCAGCAGCCGAGGACAGGGGGTGAATGGCTACACCTTC. Its protein product is CASSRGQGVNGYTF. The variable domain in full, with the rest retrieved from reference TRBV5-4 and TRBJ1-2, is ETGVTQSPTHLIKTRGQQVTLRCSSQSGHNTVSWYQQALGQGPQFIFQYYREEENGRGNFPPRFSGLQFPNYSSELNVNALELDDSALYLCASSRGQGVNGYTFGSGTRLTVV.

This chain connects TRBV11-3 to TRBJ1-1; perhaps TRBD1 as D (5 bases). Germline V gene lookup returns CDR1 SGHNT and CDR2 YENEEA. The V and J ends lost 3 bases and 1 base respectively, with 12 bases between them. The CDR3 consists of 15 residues. CDR3 nucleotide sequence: TGTGCCAGCAGCTTTAGGGGCACAGGGAACACTGAAGCTTTCTTT. This encodes CASSFRGTGNTEAFF.

This chain joins TRBV5-1 and TRBJ2-3; tentative D call: TRBD2 (5 bases). This CDR3 comprises 14 residues. Germline V lookup: CDR1 SGHRS, CDR2 YFSETQ. The germline V and J ends were trimmed by 4 bases and 2 bases, with 11 bases remaining between them. The CDR3 sequence is CASSLGLSTDTQYF. The CDR3 bases are TGCGCCAGCAGCCTCGGACTCTCCACAGATACGCAGTATTTT. Variable domain in full (rest from reference TRBV5-1 and TRBJ2-3): KAGVTQTPRYLIKTRGQQVTLSCSPISGHRSVSWYQQTPGQGLQFLFEYFSETQRNKGNFPGRFSGRQFSNSRSEMNVSTLELGDSALYLCASSLGLSTDTQYFGPGTRLTVL.

The chain has TRBV9 and TRBJ2-7; TRBD1 matches at 8 bases. Germline V CDR1 and CDR2: SGDLS, YYNGEE. The CDR3 is 13 amino acids. Trimming cost V 3 bases and J 3 bases; bases outside gene matches: 2. The CDR3 loop is CASSGDRGYEQYF. The CDR3 DNA sequence: TGTGCCAGCAGCGGAGACAGGGGCTACGAGCAGTACTTC.

This chain uses TRBV5-4 with TRBJ1-4; D ambiguous. V shed 0 bases and J shed 5 bases, with 8 bases lying between them. Germline V gene sequence: CDR1 SGHNT, CDR2 YYREEE (reference sequence). This CDR3 is built from 14 residues. CDR3 in amino acids: CASSLGRFNEKLFF. CDR3 DNA sequence: TGTGCCAGCAGCTTGGGGAGATTCAATGAAAAACTGTTTTTT.

The rearrangement uses TRBV9 and TRBJ2-7, with 9 bases aligning to TRBD2. This CDR3 comprises 17 residues. After removal of 4 bases from V and 4 bases from J, the junction contained 15 bases not matched to a gene. Germline assignment: CDR1 SGDLS and CDR2 YYNGEE. CDR3 sequence reads: CASSPLSGGHSSYEQYF. CDR3 in DNA: TGTGCCAGCAGCCCGTTGAGCGGGGGGCACTCTTCTTACGAGCAGTACTTC.

The chain links TRBV18 to TRBJ1-2, with D possibly being TRBD1 (5 bases). The V end was cut by 6 bases, the J end by 8 bases, with 28 bases between. CDR1 and CDR2 (germline): KGHSH, LQKENI. The CDR3 is 17 amino acids. This chain's CDR3 is CASSPNPGQGGGKGYTF. The CDR3, as DNA: TGTGCCAGCTCCCCAAACCCCGGGCAGGGTGGAGGAAAAGGCTACACCTTC.

The rearrangement joins TRBV4-3 to TRBJ2-2, with D perhaps matching TRBD1 (5 bases). The germline CDR1 and CDR2 sequences are LGHNA and YSLEER. Trimming removed 3 bases from V and 1 base from J, with 12 bases in between. This CDR3 is built from 16 residues. The CDR3 is CASSQAVTGNTGELFF. CDR3 coding DNA: TGCGCCAGCAGCCAGGCGGTTACAGGGAACACCGGGGAGCTGTTTTTT.